The rows below give T cell receptor beta chains drawn from one sample of a study of shared clonotypes between healthy human individuals. Using immunoSEQ multiplex PCR, the repertoire was profiled, and TCRdb retains in-frame clones only, with some absent. The table shows about 600,000 clones, with about 96% occurring only once. Source material: naive CD4+ T cells sorted from blood. The receptors stem from a woman younger than 45 in good health. CDR3s include the opening cysteine and the closing phenylalanine or tryptophan. D genes are given only for firm matches. Where a row states a size, it is once, few, many or the class of an expanded clone; other rows omit it.

TRBD2	TRBJ2-7	TRBV6-5	-	CASSYGTSTDEQYF	TGTGCCAGCAGTTACGGGACTAGCACTGACGAGCAGTACTTC
TRBD1	TRBJ2-5	TRBV25-1	once	CASSKTGGETQYF	TGTGCCAGCAGCAAGACAGGGGGAGAGACCCAGTACTTC
-	TRBJ1-1	TRBV4-1	-	CASRGPGGTEAFF	TGCGCCAGCCGGGGCCCCGGGGGCACTGAAGCTTTCTTT
-	TRBJ1-5	TRBV27	-	CASSGNTYNQPQHF	TGTGCCAGCAGCGGCAACACATACAATCAGCCCCAGCATTTT
TRBD2	TRBJ2-1	TRBV6-1	-	CASSGLAGAVDEQFF	TGTGCCAGCAGTGGACTAGCGGGAGCAGTGGATGAGCAGTTCTTC
TRBD2	TRBJ2-1	TRBV10-2	-	CASARTSGSYNEQFF	TGCGCCAGCGCACGGACTAGCGGATCCTACAATGAGCAGTTCTTC
-	TRBJ2-7	TRBV25-1	-	CASSESLDYYRDEQYF	TGTGCCAGCAGTGAATCATTGGATTATTACAGGGACGAGCAGTACTTC
TRBD1	TRBJ1-1	TRBV29-1	-	CSVGQGVNTEAFF	TGCAGCGTTGGACAGGGGGTGAACACTGAAGCTTTCTTT
TRBD2	TRBJ2-7	TRBV5-4	-	CASSPGLAGSYEQYF	TGTGCCAGCAGCCCGGGACTAGCGGGGTCCTACGAGCAGTACTTC
-	TRBJ2-2	TRBV9	-	CASSPTPTNTGELFF	TGTGCCAGCAGCCCGACCCCAACGAACACCGGGGAGCTGTTTTTT
-	TRBJ2-5	TRBV28	-	CASRPKLGVRETQYF	TGTGCCAGCAGACCGAAGCTAGGAGTACGAGAGACCCAGTACTTC
-	TRBJ2-7	TRBV7-9	once	CASSLQGSPRDEQYF	TGTGCCAGCAGCTTACAGGGATCCCCAAGGGACGAGCAGTACTTC
TRBD2	TRBJ2-1	TRBV10-3	-	CAISRSGEGYNEQFF	TGTGCCATCAGCCGTAGCGGGGAGGGGTACAATGAGCAGTTCTTC
-	TRBJ2-5	TRBV19	-	CASSKAGSEETQYF	TGTGCCAGTAGTAAGGCGGGATCAGAAGAGACCCAGTACTTC
-	TRBJ1-4	TRBV6-5	-	CASSHSGPTNEKLFF	TGTGCCAGCAGTCACTCAGGCCCAACTAATGAAAAACTGTTTTTT
-	TRBJ2-1	TRBV20-1	-	CSARPNNEQFF	TGCAGTGCCCGACCGAACAATGAGCAGTTCTTC
TRBD2	TRBJ2-7	TRBV7-8	-	CASSLQERGPYEQYF	TGTGCCAGCAGCTTACAGGAGCGGGGACCCTACGAGCAGTACTTC
TRBD2	TRBJ2-1	TRBV11-2	-	CASSTLAGPPANEQFF	TGTGCCAGCAGCACATTAGCGGGTCCCCCGGCCAATGAGCAGTTCTTC
-	TRBJ1-6	TRBV28	-	CASSPGKAPLHF	TGTGCCAGCAGCCCAGGGAAGGCACCCCTCCACTTT
-	TRBJ2-7	TRBV28	-	CASSRGRVFEQYF	TGTGCCAGCAGTAGAGGGAGAGTGTTCGAGCAGTACTTC
TRBD2	TRBJ2-7	TRBV18	-	CASSPLVTSGASSYEQYF	TGTGCCAGCTCACCACTGGTGACTAGCGGAGCTAGCTCCTACGAGCAGTACTTC
-	TRBJ1-1	TRBV10-3	-	CAHQGLDTEAFF	TGTGCCCATCAAGGATTGGACACTGAAGCTTTCTTT
-	TRBJ2-3	TRBV7-9	-	CASSLGRSTDTQYF	TGTGCCAGCAGCCTCGGACGGAGCACAGATACGCAGTATTTT
-	TRBJ2-3	TRBV18	once	CASSPKVRRSTDTQYF	TGTGCCAGCTCACCAAAGGTGAGGCGTAGCACAGATACGCAGTATTTT
TRBD1	TRBJ2-7	TRBV28	-	CASREQGRYEQYF	TGTGCCAGCCGAGAACAGGGGCGATACGAGCAGTACTTC
-	TRBJ2-7	TRBV28	-	CASSFVRPSEPHEQYF	TGTGCCAGCAGTTTTGTGAGGCCTAGCGAGCCCCACGAGCAGTACTTC
-	TRBJ2-5	TRBV6-6	-	CASRAPGAPQTQYF	TGTGCCAGCAGAGCCCCGGGGGCGCCCCAGACCCAGTACTTC
-	TRBJ2-1	TRBV5-1	once	CASSLGVGSSYNEQFF	TGCGCCAGCAGCCTCGGCGTCGGGAGCTCCTACAATGAGCAGTTCTTC
-	TRBJ1-6	TRBV28	-	CASSTPAGTGSPLHF	TGTGCCAGCAGTACTCCGGCAGGCACCGGCTCACCCCTCCACTTT
-	TRBJ2-5	TRBV4-2	-	CASSQDKSETQYF	TGTGCCAGCAGCCAGGATAAGTCAGAGACCCAGTACTTC
-	TRBJ2-1	TRBV15	-	CATRSGVQYNEQFF	TGTGCCACCCGGTCAGGTGTCCAATACAATGAGCAGTTCTTC
-	TRBJ1-1	TRBV28	-	CASSPPQIDKQKAFF	TGTGCCAGCAGTCCCCCACAGATTGACAAGCAGAAAGCTTTCTTT
TRBD2	TRBJ2-2	TRBV19	-	CASSSLREGLGTGELFF	TGTGCCAGTAGTTCATTGCGGGAGGGCCTCGGTACCGGGGAGCTGTTTTTT
-	TRBJ1-1	TRBV4-1	-	CASSQGGHQGTEAFF	TGCGCCAGCAGCCAAGGGGGACACCAGGGCACTGAAGCTTTCTTT
-	TRBJ1-2	TRBV2	-	CASSGGGYTF	TGTGCCAGCAGTGGTGGCGGCTACACCTTC
TRBD2	TRBJ2-5	TRBV25-1	-	CATNSAGAAQETQYF	TGTGCCACGAACTCAGCGGGAGCTGCCCAAGAGACCCAGTACTTC
-	TRBJ1-1	TRBV5-1	-	CASSPGPGREAFF	TGCGCCAGCAGCCCAGGGCCGGGCCGTGAAGCTTTCTTT
-	TRBJ2-5	TRBV5-8	-	CASSREEETQYF	TGTGCCAGCAGTAGGGAGGAAGAGACCCAGTACTTC
-	TRBJ2-7	TRBV6-6	-	CASSYPPGGEQYF	TGTGCCAGCAGTTACCCTCCTGGGGGCGAGCAGTACTTC
-	TRBJ2-2	TRBV7-3	once	CASSLRDGNPNGELFF	TGTGCCAGCAGCTTACGGGACGGAAATCCAAACGGGGAGCTGTTTTTT
TRBD2	TRBJ2-1	TRBV18	-	CASSPPRAGGVGEQFF	TGTGCCAGCTCACCACCGCGAGCGGGAGGAGTGGGTGAGCAGTTCTTC
TRBD1	TRBJ2-3	TRBV28	-	CASEAGTGPPDTQYF	TGTGCCAGCGAGGCCGGGACAGGCCCCCCAGATACGCAGTATTTT
-	TRBJ2-7	TRBV2	-	CASRSRGEQYF	TGTGCCAGCAGATCTAGAGGCGAGCAGTACTTC
TRBD1	TRBJ1-5	TRBV11-3	-	CASSRGQGRNQPQHF	TGTGCCAGCAGCCGCGGACAGGGGCGTAATCAGCCCCAGCATTTT
-	TRBJ1-5	TRBV30	-	CAWGAYSNQPQHF	TGTGCCTGGGGAGCATATAGCAATCAGCCCCAGCATTTT